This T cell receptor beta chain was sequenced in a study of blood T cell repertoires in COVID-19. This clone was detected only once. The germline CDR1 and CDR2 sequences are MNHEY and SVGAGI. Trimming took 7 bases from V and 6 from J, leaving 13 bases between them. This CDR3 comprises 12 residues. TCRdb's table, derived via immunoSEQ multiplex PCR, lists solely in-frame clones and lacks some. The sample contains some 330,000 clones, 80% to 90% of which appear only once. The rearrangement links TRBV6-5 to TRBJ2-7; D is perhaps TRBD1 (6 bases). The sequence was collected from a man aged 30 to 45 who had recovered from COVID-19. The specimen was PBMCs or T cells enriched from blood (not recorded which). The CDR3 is CASKGDRAEQYF. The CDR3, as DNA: TGTGCCAGCAAGGGGGATAGGGCCGAGCAGTACTTC.